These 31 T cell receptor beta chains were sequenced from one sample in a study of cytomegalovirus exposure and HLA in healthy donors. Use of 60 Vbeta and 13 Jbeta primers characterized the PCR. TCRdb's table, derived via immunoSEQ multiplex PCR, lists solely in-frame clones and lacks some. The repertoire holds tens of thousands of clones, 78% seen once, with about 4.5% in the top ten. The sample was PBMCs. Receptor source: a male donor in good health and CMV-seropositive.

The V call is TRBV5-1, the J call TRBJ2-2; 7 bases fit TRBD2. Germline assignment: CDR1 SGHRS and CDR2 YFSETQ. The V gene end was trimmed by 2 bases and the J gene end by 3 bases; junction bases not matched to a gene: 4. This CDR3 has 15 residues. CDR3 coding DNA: TGCGCCAGCAGCTTAGGGCTAGCGGACACCGGGGAGCTGTTTTTT. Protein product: CASSLGLADTGELFF.

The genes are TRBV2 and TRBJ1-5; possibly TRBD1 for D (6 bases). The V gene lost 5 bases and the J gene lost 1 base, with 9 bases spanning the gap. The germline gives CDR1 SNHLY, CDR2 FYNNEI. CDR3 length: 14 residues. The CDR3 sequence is CASSLGQSNQPQHF. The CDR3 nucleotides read TGTGCCAGCAGTTTAGGACAGAGCAATCAGCCCCAGCATTTT.

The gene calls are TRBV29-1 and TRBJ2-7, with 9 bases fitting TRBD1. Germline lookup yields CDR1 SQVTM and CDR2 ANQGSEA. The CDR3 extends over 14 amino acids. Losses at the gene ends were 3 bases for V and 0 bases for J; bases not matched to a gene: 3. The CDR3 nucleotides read TGCAGCGTTGACCGGGGACAGGGCTCCTACGAGCAGTACTTC. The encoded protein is CSVDRGQGSYEQYF.

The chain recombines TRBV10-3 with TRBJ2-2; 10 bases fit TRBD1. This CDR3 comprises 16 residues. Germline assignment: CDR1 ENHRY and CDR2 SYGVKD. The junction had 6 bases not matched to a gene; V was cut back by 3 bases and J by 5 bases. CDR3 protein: CAISETGTGVTGELFF. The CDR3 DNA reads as TGTGCCATCAGTGAAACAGGGACAGGGGTAACCGGGGAGCTGTTTTTT.

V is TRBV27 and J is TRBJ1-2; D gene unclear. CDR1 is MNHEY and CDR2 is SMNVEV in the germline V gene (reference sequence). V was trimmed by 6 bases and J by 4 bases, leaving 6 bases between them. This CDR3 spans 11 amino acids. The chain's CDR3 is CASRTIYGYTF. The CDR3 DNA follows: TGTGCCAGCAGGACTATCTATGGCTACACCTTC.

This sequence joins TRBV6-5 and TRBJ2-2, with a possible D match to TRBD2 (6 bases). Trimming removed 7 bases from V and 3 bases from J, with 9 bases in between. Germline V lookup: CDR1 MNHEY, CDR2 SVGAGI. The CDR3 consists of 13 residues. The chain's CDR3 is CASTTGDTGELFF. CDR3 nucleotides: TGTGCCAGCACCACGGGGGACACCGGGGAGCTGTTTTTT.

The CDR3 spells CASSYSSGGTTDTQYF. The CDR3 DNA sequence: TGTGCCAGCAGTTACTCGTCCGGGGGGACCACAGATACGCAGTATTTT. The rearrangement joins TRBV6-6 to TRBJ2-3; 7 bases fit TRBD2. The CDR3 is 16 amino acids. Germline assignment: CDR1 MNHNY and CDR2 SVGAGI (reference sequence). V was pared by 0 bases and J by 2 bases, with 5 bases of the junction left unmatched.

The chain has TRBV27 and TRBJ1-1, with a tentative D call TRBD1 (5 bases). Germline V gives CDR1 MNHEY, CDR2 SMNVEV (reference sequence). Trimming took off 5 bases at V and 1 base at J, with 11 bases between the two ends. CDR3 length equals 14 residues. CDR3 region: CASSALRGNTEAFF. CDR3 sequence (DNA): TGTGCCAGCAGTGCCCTTAGGGGGAACACTGAAGCTTTCTTT.

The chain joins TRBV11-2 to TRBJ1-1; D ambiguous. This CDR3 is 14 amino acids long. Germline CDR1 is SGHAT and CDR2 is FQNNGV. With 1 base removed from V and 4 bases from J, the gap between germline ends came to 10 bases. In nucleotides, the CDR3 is TGTGCCAGCAGCTTAGCGGGGAAGGTCACTGAAGCTTTCTTT. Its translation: CASSLAGKVTEAFF.

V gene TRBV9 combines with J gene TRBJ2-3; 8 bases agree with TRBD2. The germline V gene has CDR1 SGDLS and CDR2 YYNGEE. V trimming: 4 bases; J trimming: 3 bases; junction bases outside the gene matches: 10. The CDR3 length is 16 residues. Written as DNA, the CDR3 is TGTGCCAGCAGCCCCGACGGCGGGAGGATGACAGATACGCAGTATTTT. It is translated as CASSPDGGRMTDTQYF.

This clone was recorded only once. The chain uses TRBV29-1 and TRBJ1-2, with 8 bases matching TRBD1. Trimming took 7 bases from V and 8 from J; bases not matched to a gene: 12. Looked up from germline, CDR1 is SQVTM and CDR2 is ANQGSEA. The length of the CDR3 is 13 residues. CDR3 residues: CSAPSQGARGYTF. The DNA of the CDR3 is TGCAGCGCCCCGAGCCAGGGGGCGCGCGGCTACACCTTC.

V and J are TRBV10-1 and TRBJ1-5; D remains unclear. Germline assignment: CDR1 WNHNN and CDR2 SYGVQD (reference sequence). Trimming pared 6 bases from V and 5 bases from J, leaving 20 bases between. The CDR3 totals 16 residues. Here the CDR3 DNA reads TGCGCCAGCAGGAGTGGGCAAAGAGAAAAGGATCAGCCCCAGCATTTT. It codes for CASRSGQREKDQPQHF.

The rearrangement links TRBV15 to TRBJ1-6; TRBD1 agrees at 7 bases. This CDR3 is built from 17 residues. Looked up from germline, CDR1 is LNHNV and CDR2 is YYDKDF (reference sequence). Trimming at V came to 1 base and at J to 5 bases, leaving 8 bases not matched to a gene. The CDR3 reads CATSRVRGPRDNSPLHF. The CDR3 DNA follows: TGTGCCACCAGCAGAGTAAGGGGGCCCCGAGATAATTCACCCCTCCACTTT. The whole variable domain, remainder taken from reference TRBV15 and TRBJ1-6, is DAMVIQNPRYQVTQFGKPVTLSCSQTLNHNVMYWYQQKSSQAPKLLFHYYDKDFNNEADTPDNFQSRRPNTSFCFLDIRSPGLGDTAMYLCATSRVRGPRDNSPLHFGNGTRLTVT.

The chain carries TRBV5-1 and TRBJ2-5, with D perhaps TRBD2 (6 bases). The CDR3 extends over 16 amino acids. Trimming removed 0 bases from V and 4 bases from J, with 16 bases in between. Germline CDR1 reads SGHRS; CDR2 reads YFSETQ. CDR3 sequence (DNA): TGCGCCAGCAGCTTGGGATCCGGGAGTCCCACAGAGACCCAGTACTTC. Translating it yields CASSLGSGSPTETQYF.

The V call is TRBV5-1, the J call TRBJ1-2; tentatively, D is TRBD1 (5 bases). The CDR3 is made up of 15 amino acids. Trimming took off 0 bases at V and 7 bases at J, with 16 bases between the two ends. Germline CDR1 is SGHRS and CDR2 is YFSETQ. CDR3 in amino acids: CASSLVSGPRAGYTF. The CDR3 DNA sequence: TGCGCCAGCAGCTTGGTGTCAGGCCCCAGGGCTGGCTACACCTTC.

This CDR3 reads CASSKDPTSGANNGNEQFF. DNA of the CDR3: TGTGCCAGCAGCAAAGACCCAACTAGCGGGGCCAATAACGGCAATGAGCAGTTCTTC. The rearrangement uses TRBV21-1 and TRBJ2-1; the DNA was not compared with TRBD2, the D call given in the table. TRBV21-1 corresponds to a pseudogene. There are 19 residues in the CDR3.

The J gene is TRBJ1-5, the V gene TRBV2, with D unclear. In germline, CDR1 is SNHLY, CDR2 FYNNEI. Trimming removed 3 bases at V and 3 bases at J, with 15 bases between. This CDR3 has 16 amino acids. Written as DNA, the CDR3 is TGTGCCAGCAGTGACCCGACGGGGAGGAACAATCAGCCCCAGCATTTT. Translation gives CASSDPTGRNNQPQHF.

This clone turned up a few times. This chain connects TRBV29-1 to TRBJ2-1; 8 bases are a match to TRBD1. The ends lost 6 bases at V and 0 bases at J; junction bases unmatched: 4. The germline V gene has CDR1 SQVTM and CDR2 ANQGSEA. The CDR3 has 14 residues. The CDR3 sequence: CSVAGGDSYNEQFF. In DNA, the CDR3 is TGCAGCGTCGCAGGGGGCGACTCCTACAATGAGCAGTTCTTC.

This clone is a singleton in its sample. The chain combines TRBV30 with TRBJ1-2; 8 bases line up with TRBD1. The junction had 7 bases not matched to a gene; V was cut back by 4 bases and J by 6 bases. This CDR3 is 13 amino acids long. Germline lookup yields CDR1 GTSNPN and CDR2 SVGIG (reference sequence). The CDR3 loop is CAWNDGTGDGYTF. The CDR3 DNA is TGTGCCTGGAACGACGGGACAGGTGATGGCTACACCTTC.

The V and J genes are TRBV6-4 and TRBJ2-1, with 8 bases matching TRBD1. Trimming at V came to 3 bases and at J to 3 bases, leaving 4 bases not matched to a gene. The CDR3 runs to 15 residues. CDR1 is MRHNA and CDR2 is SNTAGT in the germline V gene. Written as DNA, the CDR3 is TGTGCCAGCAGTGATGAGACAGGGGTCTACAATGAGCAGTTCTTC. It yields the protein CASSDETGVYNEQFF.

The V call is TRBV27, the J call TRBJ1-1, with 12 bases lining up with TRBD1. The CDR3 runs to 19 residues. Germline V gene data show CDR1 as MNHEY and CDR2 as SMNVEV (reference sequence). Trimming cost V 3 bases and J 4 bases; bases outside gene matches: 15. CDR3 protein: CASSFRVKGQGARSTEAFF. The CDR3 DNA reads TGTGCCAGCAGTTTTCGGGTCAAGGGACAGGGGGCGAGAAGCACTGAAGCTTTCTTT.

In DNA form, the CDR3 reads TGTGCCAGCAGCTTAGACTCCAGACGGGCCTACGAGCAGTACTTC. Its protein is CASSLDSRRAYEQYF. The chain uses TRBV5-4 and TRBJ2-7, with D uncertain. The germline gives CDR1 SGHNT, CDR2 YYREEE (reference sequence). V was shortened by 2 bases and J by 2 bases, with 14 bases between the two germline ends. This CDR3 is built from 15 residues.

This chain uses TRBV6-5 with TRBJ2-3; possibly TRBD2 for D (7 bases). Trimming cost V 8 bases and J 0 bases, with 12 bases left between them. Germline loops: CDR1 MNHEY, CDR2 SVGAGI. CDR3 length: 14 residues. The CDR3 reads CASSRGASTDTQYF. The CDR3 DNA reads TGTGCCAGCTCCCGGGGGGCTAGCACAGATACGCAGTATTTT.

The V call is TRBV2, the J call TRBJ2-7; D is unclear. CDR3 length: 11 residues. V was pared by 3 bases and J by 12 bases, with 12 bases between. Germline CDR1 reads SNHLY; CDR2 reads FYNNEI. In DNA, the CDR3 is TGTGCCAGCAGTGAGACGGTGGGCCGGTACTTC. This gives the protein CASSETVGRYF.

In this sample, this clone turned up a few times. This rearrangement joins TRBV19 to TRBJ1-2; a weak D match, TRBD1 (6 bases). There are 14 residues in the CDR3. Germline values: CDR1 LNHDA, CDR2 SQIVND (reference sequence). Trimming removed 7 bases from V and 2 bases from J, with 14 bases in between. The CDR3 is CASTKPGTNYGYTF. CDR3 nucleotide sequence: TGTGCCAGTACCAAACCCGGGACAAACTATGGCTACACCTTC.

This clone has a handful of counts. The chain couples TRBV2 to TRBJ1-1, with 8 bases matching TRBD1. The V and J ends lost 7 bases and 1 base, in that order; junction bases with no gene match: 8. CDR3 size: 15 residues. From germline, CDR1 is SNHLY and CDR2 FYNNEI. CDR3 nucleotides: TGTGCCAGCATGGAACAGGGGGGCTCGAACACTGAAGCTTTCTTT. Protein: CASMEQGGSNTEAFF.

The chain's CDR3 is CAVQKTSGGASSYNEQFF. The DNA for the CDR3 is TGTGCCGTACAGAAAACCTCGGGAGGGGCAAGCTCCTACAATGAGCAGTTCTTC. The chain recombines TRBV10-3 with TRBJ2-1, with 8 nucleotides matching TRBD2. The junction had 18 bases not matched to a gene; V was cut back by 11 bases and J by 0 bases. The length of the CDR3 is 18 residues. Looked up from germline, CDR1 is ENHRY and CDR2 is SYGVKD.

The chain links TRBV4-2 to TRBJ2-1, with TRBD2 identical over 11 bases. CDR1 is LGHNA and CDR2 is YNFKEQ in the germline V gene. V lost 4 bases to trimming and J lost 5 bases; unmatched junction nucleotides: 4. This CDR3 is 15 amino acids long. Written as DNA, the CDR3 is TGTGCCAGCAGCCTAACTAGCGGGGGAAACAATGAGCAGTTCTTC. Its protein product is CASSLTSGGNNEQFF.

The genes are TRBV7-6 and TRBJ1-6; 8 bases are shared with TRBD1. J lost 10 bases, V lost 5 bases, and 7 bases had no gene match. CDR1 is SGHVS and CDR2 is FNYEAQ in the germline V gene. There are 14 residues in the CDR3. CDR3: CASSQDRDLSPLHF. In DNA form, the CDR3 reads TGTGCCAGCAGCCAGGACAGGGATCTCTCACCCCTCCACTTT.

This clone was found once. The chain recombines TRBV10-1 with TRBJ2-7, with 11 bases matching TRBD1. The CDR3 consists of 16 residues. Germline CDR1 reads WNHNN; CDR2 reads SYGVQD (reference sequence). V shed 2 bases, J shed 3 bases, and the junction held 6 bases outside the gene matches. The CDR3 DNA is TGCGCCAGCAGTGAGCCCAGGACAGGGGGCTACTACGAGCAGTACTTC. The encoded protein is CASSEPRTGGYYEQYF.

This chain's CDR3 is CASSYSPGTSGYEQYF. CDR3 sequence (DNA): TGTGCCAGCAGTTACAGCCCCGGGACTAGCGGATATGAGCAGTACTTC. This chain connects TRBV6-6 to TRBJ2-7; 11 bases match TRBD2. The CDR3 consists of 16 residues. CDR1 is MNHNY, CDR2 SVGAGI, per germline (reference sequence). Losses at the gene ends were 2 bases for V and 7 bases for J; bases not matched to a gene: 10.